The clone carrying this T cell receptor beta chain was detected only a few times. Its antigen is currently unknown. This record belongs to a study of CD8 T cells in ankylosing spondylitis. Study-wide findings and caveats: Disease-associated clones were reportedly significantly overrepresented in matched ankylosing spondylitis synovial fluid.

Per the germline V gene, CDR1 is MNHEY and CDR2 is SVGAGI. The CDR3 contains 14 residues. V lost 4 bases and J lost 2, with 10 bases in between. TCRdb fed the 5' RACE reads into MiXCR, producing one record per CDR3 protein. The top ten hold 4.3% of the sample, which has 150,000 to 200,000 distinct CDR3 sequences, roughly 18% seen once. Source material: blood, either unsorted or a sorted T cell fraction (not recorded which). The receptor's source is a male donor under 35 with ankylosing spondylitis or in good health (not recorded which). The chain joins TRBV6-5 to TRBJ2-3; D is uncertain. CDR3 sequence reads: CASSWHDNTDTQYF. CDR3 in DNA: TGTGCCAGCAGTTGGCATGATAACACAGATACGCAGTATTTT.